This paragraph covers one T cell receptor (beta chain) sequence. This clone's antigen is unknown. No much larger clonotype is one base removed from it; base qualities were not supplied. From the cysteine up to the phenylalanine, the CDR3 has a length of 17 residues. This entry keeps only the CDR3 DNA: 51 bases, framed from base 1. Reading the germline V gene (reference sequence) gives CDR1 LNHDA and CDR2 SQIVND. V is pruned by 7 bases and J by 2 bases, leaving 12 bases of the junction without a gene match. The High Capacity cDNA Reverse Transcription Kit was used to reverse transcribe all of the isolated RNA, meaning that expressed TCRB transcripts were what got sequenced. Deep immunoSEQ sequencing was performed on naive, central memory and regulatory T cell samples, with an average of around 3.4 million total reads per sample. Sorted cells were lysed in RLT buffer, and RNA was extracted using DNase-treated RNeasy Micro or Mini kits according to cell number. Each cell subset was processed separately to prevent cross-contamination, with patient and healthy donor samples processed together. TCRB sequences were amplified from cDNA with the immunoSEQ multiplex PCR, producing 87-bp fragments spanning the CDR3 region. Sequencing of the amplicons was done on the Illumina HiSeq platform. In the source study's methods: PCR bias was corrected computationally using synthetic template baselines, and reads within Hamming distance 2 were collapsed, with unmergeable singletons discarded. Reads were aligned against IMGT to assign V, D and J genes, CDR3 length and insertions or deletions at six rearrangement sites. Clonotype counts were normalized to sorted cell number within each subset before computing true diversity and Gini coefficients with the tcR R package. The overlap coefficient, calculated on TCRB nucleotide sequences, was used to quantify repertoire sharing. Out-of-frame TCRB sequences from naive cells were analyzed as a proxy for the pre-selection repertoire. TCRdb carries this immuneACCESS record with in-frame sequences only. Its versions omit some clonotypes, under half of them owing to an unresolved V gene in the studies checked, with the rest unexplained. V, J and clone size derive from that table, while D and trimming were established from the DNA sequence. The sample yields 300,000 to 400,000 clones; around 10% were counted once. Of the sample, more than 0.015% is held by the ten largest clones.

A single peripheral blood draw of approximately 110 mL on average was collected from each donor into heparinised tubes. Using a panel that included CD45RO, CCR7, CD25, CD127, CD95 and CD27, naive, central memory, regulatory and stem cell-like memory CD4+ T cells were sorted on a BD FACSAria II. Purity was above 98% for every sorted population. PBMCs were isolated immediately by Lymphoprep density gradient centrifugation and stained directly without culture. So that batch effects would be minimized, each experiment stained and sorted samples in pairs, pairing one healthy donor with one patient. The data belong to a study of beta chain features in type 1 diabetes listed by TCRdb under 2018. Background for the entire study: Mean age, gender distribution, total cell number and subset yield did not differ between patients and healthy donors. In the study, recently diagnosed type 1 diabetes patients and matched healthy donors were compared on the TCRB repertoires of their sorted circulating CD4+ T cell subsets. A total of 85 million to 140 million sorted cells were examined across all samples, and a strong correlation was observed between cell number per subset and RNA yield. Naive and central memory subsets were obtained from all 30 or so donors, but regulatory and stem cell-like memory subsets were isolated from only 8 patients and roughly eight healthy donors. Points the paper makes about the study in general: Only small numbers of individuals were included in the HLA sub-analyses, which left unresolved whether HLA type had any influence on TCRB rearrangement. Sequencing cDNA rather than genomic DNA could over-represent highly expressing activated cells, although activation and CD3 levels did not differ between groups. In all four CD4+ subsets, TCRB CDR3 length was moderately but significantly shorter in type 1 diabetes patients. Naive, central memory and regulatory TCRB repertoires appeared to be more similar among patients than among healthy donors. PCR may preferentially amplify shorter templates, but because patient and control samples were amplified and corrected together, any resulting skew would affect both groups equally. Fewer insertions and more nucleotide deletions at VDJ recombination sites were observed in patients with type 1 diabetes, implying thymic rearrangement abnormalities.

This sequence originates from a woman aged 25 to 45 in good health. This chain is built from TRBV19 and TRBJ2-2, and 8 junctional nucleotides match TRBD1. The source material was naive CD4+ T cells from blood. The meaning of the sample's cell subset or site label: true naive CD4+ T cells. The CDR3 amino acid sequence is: CASTPDRGLVNTGELFF. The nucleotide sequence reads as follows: TGTGCCAGTACCCCCGACAGGGGTCTGGTCAACACCGGGGAGCTGTTTTTT.